This is a list of T cell receptor beta chains from one sample in a study of blood T cell repertoires in COVID-19. The table came from immunoSEQ multiplex PCR; TCRdb's copy has only in-frame clones and leaves some out. This sample has about 170,000 clones, with 83% found just once. The material sequenced was PBMCs or T cells enriched from blood (not recorded which). These receptors originate from a woman aged 45-65 years in a cohort exposed to, infected with or recovered from COVID-19 (not recorded which). Each CDR3 is given with its conserved first and last residue. D genes are given only for firm matches. Expanded clones get a size class; other rows say once, few or many, or leave the size out.

clone_size	j_call	v_call	d_call	cdr3_length	cdr3_aa	cdr3_nt
NA	TRBJ2-5	TRBV4-1	TRBD2	15	CASSHLTSGWETQYF	TGCGCCAGCAGCCACTTGACTAGCGGGTGGGAGACCCAGTACTTC
NA	TRBJ2-7	TRBV27	NA	14	CASSFKGVPYEQYF	TGTGCCAGCAGTTTTAAAGGGGTCCCCTACGAGCAGTACTTC
NA	TRBJ1-3	TRBV18	NA	15	CASSPAADWRNTIYF	TGTGCCAGCTCACCAGCGGCCGATTGGAGGAACACCATATATTTT
NA	TRBJ1-1	TRBV3-1/TRBV3-2	NA	13	CASSQVGGTEAFF	TGTGCCAGCAGCCAAGTTGGGGGGACTGAAGCTTTCTTT
NA	TRBJ2-7	TRBV28	TRBD1	14	CASLQTGDSYEQYF	TGTGCCAGCCTCCAGACAGGGGATTCCTACGAGCAGTACTTC
NA	TRBJ1-2	TRBV18	NA	15	CASSPNSLTNYGYTF	TGTGCCAGCTCACCGAACAGCCTTACTAACTATGGCTACACCTTC
few	TRBJ1-2	TRBV5-1	TRBD1	14	CASSQDRGALGYTF	TGCGCCAGCAGCCAAGACAGGGGTGCTCTTGGCTACACCTTC
few	TRBJ1-3	TRBV4-1	NA	14	CASSQANSGNTIYF	TGCGCCAGCAGCCAAGCCAATAGTGGAAACACCATATATTTT
few	TRBJ2-7	TRBV7-6	NA	13	CASSLQSGDEQYF	TGTGCCAGCAGCTTGCAGTCAGGGGACGAGCAGTACTTC
NA	TRBJ1-1	TRBV5-1	NA	14	CASSLNRDNTEAFF	TGCGCCAGCAGCCTAAACAGGGATAACACTGAAGCTTTCTTT
NA	TRBJ2-7	TRBV6-5	TRBD2	15	CASSQHSGRLDEQYF	TGTGCCAGCAGTCAACATAGCGGGAGATTGGACGAGCAGTACTTC
NA	TRBJ1-4	TRBV11-2	NA	15	CASSLARVNSEKLFF	TGTGCCAGCAGCTTAGCCAGGGTAAATAGTGAAAAACTGTTTTTT
NA	TRBJ1-4	TRBV4-2	TRBD1	15	CASSQQGATNEKLFF	TGTGCCAGCAGCCAACAGGGGGCAACTAATGAAAAACTGTTTTTT
once	TRBJ1-5	TRBV25-1	TRBD1	14	CASSEAGGGQPQHF	TGTGCCAGCAGTGAGGCAGGGGGCGGTCAGCCCCAGCATTTT
NA	TRBJ1-5	TRBV28	TRBD1	15	CASSPTGTGNQPQHF	TGTGCCAGCAGTCCCACCGGGACAGGGAATCAGCCCCAGCATTTT
NA	TRBJ1-6	TRBV7-2	NA	19	CASSSDPLRIVDFNSPLHF	TGTGCCAGCAGCTCCGACCCCCTCCGCATCGTTGACTTTAATTCACCCCTCCACTTT
NA	TRBJ2-5	TRBV9	NA	14	CASSVGQIQETQYF	TGTGCCAGCAGCGTAGGACAGATTCAAGAGACCCAGTACTTC
NA	TRBJ1-2	TRBV18	NA	13	CASSQDSNYGYTF	TGTGCCAGCTCACAGGACAGTAACTATGGCTACACCTTC
NA	TRBJ2-7	TRBV7-7	NA	15	CASSLGPGSSYEQYF	TGTGCTAGCAGCTTAGGGCCGGGGAGCTCCTACGAGCAGTACTTC
NA	TRBJ2-1	TRBV6-2/TRBV6-3	TRBD1	14	CASSLDRGKREQFF	TGTGCCAGCAGTCTGGACAGGGGCAAAAGGGAGCAGTTCTTC
NA	TRBJ2-7	TRBV12-3/TRBV12-4	NA	11	CASSLGGSGYF	TGTGCCAGCAGTTTAGGGGGTAGCGGGTACTTC
NA	TRBJ2-1	TRBV21-1	NA	15	CASSKERLARNEQFF	TGTGCCAGCAGCAAAGAGCGTCTGGCTCGCAATGAGCAGTTCTTC
NA	TRBJ1-6	TRBV7-2	TRBD1	15	CASSSGQGGNSPLHF	TGTGCCAGCAGCTCCGGACAGGGGGGAAATTCACCCCTCCACTTT
NA	TRBJ1-6	TRBV19	TRBD1	13	CASSTDRGSPLHF	TGTGCCAGTAGTACAGACAGGGGTTCACCCCTCCACTTT
NA	TRBJ1-1	TRBV2	NA	12	CASNRGYSEAFF	TGTGCCAGCAATCGAGGGTACAGTGAAGCTTTCTTT
NA	TRBJ1-4	TRBV5-1	NA	16	CASSLVSGVVGEKLFF	TGCGCCAGCAGCTTGGTCTCGGGGGTAGTAGGTGAAAAACTGTTTTTT
NA	TRBJ2-1	TRBV7-3	NA	15	CASSLSGRGNNEQFF	TGTGCCAGCAGCTTATCTGGCAGAGGAAACAATGAGCAGTTCTTC
NA	TRBJ2-1	TRBV5-1	TRBD2	15	CASSASGTSPNEQFF	TGCGCCAGCAGCGCATCCGGGACTAGTCCCAATGAGCAGTTCTTC
NA	TRBJ1-3	TRBV4-3	NA	15	CASSQGIGAGNTIYF	TGCGCCAGCAGCCAGGGAATAGGGGCTGGAAACACCATATATTTT
NA	TRBJ2-7	TRBV7-2	TRBD2	16	CASSQRGGDLTYEQYF	TGTGCCAGCAGCCAACGGGGGGGGGACCTTACCTACGAGCAGTACTTC
NA	TRBJ1-2	TRBV29-1	NA	16	CSVEDRGKGSHYGYTF	TGCAGCGTTGAAGATCGGGGAAAGGGCAGCCACTATGGCTACACCTTC
NA	TRBJ2-7	TRBV6-1	NA	11	CASSSLYEQYF	TGTGCCAGCAGTTCCCTCTACGAGCAGTACTTC
NA	TRBJ1-5	TRBV5-1	NA	15	CASRQGPSSGQPQHF	TGCGCCAGCAGACAGGGCCCTTCTTCGGGTCAGCCCCAGCATTTT
NA	TRBJ2-5	TRBV20-1	TRBD2	15	CSASTSGGLQETQYF	TGCAGTGCTAGTACAAGCGGGGGCCTTCAAGAGACCCAGTACTTC
NA	TRBJ2-5	TRBV5-1	NA	13	CASSFVLQETQYF	TGCGCCAGCAGCTTCGTCCTGCAAGAGACCCAGTACTTC
few	TRBJ1-3	TRBV9	TRBD1	15	CASSGTQGAGNTIYF	TGTGCCAGCAGCGGAACACAGGGGGCCGGAAACACCATATATTTT
NA	TRBJ1-2	TRBV18	NA	12	CASSPGTSGYTF	TGTGCCAGCTCCCCCGGGACATCGGGCTACACCTTC
few	TRBJ1-1	TRBV3-1/TRBV3-2	NA	15	CASSQDSLVDFEAFF	TGTGCCAGCAGCCAAGATAGCCTGGTTGATTTTGAAGCTTTCTTT
NA	TRBJ1-4	TRBV5-4	TRBD1	16	CASSPTSGQINEKLFF	TGTGCCAGCAGCCCCACATCGGGACAGATAAATGAAAAACTGTTTTTT
few	TRBJ1-6	TRBV21-1	NA	16	CASSKALIGTGGPLHF	TGTGCCAGCAGCAAAGCGCTTATCGGGACAGGGGGCCCCCTCCACTTT
once	TRBJ1-2	TRBV28	NA	15	CASRPDGGPNYGYTF	TGTGCCAGCAGACCCGACGGGGGACCTAACTATGGCTACACCTTC
few	TRBJ2-7	TRBV18	TRBD2	16	CASSPGLAGGLVEQYF	TGTGCCAGCTCACCGGGACTAGCGGGAGGGCTCGTCGAGCAGTACTTC
many	TRBJ1-2	TRBV7-9	NA	13	CASSQGRVYGYTF	TGTGCCAGCAGCCAAGGGAGGGTATATGGCTACACCTTC
NA	TRBJ1-6	TRBV27	NA	13	CASSLSARSPLHF	TGTGCCAGCAGTTTATCGGCACGCTCACCCCTCCACTTT
few	TRBJ2-5	TRBV6-5	NA	15	CASSYSRDSVTAQYF	TGTGCCAGCAGTTACTCCCGGGACTCTGTAACGGCCCAGTACTTC
NA	TRBJ2-1	TRBV28	NA	13	CASQASSYNEQFF	TGTGCCAGCCAAGCGAGCTCCTACAATGAGCAGTTCTTC
NA	TRBJ2-2	TRBV11-2	NA	16	CASSRRTASTTGELFF	TGTGCCAGCAGCCGGAGGACAGCATCAACCACCGGGGAGCTGTTTTTT
NA	TRBJ1-2	TRBV19	NA	15	CASSLATGPNYGYTF	TGTGCCAGTAGTTTGGCCACAGGCCCGAACTATGGCTACACCTTC
once	TRBJ2-7	TRBV28	TRBD2	17	CASGRTRRTSGSSEQYF	TGTGCCAGCGGGAGGACCCGTCGGACTAGCGGGAGTAGCGAGCAGTACTTC
NA	TRBJ2-7	TRBV28	TRBD2	13	CATRLASTPEQYF	TGTGCCACCAGACTAGCCTCAACTCCCGAGCAGTACTTC
NA	TRBJ1-5	TRBV3-1/TRBV3-2	NA	15	CASSRTPGGRNPQHF	TGTGCCAGCAGCAGAACCCCGGGGGGTAGGAATCCCCAGCATTTT
NA	TRBJ2-5	TRBV14	TRBD2	13	CASSLAGVETQYF	TGTGCCAGCAGCCTAGCGGGAGTCGAGACCCAGTACTTC
NA	TRBJ2-1	TRBV19	TRBD2	19	CASRSTVAGVSLYYNEQFF	TGTGCCAGTAGGTCGACTGTGGCGGGAGTCAGCCTCTACTACAATGAGCAGTTCTTC
NA	TRBJ2-3	TRBV24-1	NA	16	CATSRRGHIEADTQYF	TGTGCCACCAGTCGAAGGGGACATATAGAAGCAGATACGCAGTATTTT
NA	TRBJ2-5	TRBV28	NA	14	CASHEGAVAETQYF	TGTGCCAGCCATGAAGGGGCGGTTGCTGAGACCCAGTACTTC
NA	TRBJ1-1	TRBV6-5	TRBD1	15	CASSYPGQTNTEAFF	TGTGCCAGCAGTTACCCGGGACAGACGAACACTGAAGCTTTCTTT
NA	TRBJ2-7	TRBV29-1	TRBD1	14	CSVAPTGFKNEQYF	TGCAGCGTTGCCCCGACAGGGTTTAAAAACGAGCAGTACTTC
few	TRBJ1-1	TRBV9	TRBD1	14	CASSSGSGGTEAFF	TGTGCCAGCAGCTCCGGGTCAGGGGGGACTGAAGCTTTCTTT
NA	TRBJ2-7	TRBV7-9	TRBD1	14	CASSYRDRTYEQYF	TGTGCCAGCAGCTACCGGGACAGAACCTACGAGCAGTACTTC